The 19 T cell receptor beta chains below were found in one sample sequenced in a study of blood T cell repertoires in COVID-19. Data came from immunoSEQ multiplex PCR; TCRdb stores just in-frame clones and leaves some out. The sample has 250,000 to 350,000 clones, more than 70% seen once; the top ten hold 6.5% to 9.5%. The specimen was peripheral blood. The receptors were gathered from a woman in her 50s who had recovered from COVID-19.

The chain employs TRBV4-3 and TRBJ2-1, with 7 bases lining up with TRBD2. Germline values: CDR1 LGHNA, CDR2 YSLEER. The ends lost 0 bases at V and 0 bases at J; junction bases unmatched: 2. This CDR3 region has 16 residues. This CDR3 is CASSQDTGGSYNEQFF. CDR3 nucleotide sequence: TGCGCCAGCAGCCAAGATACGGGGGGCTCCTACAATGAGCAGTTCTTC.

This clone occurred once. The chain carries TRBV6-5 and TRBJ2-7, with 9 positions matching TRBD1. CDR3 length: 15 residues. V lost 8 bases, J lost 2 bases, and 10 bases stayed unmatched. The V gene's germline CDR1 is MNHEY and CDR2 SVGAGI. The CDR3 is CASGGQGFVPYEQYF. The CDR3 nucleotides read TGTGCCAGCGGAGGACAGGGGTTCGTCCCCTACGAGCAGTACTTC.

The rearrangement joins TRBV6-5 to TRBJ2-7, with D hard to call. Germline-derived CDR1 and CDR2 are MNHEY and SVGAGI. The CDR3 consists of 12 residues. V shed 6 bases and J shed 2 bases, with 8 bases lying between them. The CDR3 region has the DNA TGTGCCAGCAGCGACACCACCTACGAGCAGTACTTC. It specifies CASSDTTYEQYF.

CDR3 residues: CASSRKRQGSDTQYF. CDR3 sequence (DNA): TGTGCCAGCAGCCGTAAGCGACAGGGGTCCGATACGCAGTATTTT. The chain uses TRBV5-8 and TRBJ2-3, with 8 positions matching TRBD1. The CDR3 loop spans 15 amino acids. Looked up from germline, CDR1 is SGHTS and CDR2 is YDEGEE. J gave up 6 bases and V 4 bases, and 10 bases lay outside the gene matches.

The genes are TRBV19 and TRBJ1-2; 9 positions agree with TRBD1. Per germline, CDR1 LNHDA and CDR2 SQIVND (reference sequence). V shed 3 bases, J shed 8 bases, and the junction held 10 bases outside the gene matches. The CDR3 length is 15 residues. The CDR3 sequence: CASSIRRTGAGGYTF. The CDR3 DNA reads as TGTGCCAGTAGTATTCGTCGGACAGGGGCAGGGGGCTACACCTTC.

The chain joins TRBV6-2 or TRBV6-3 to TRBJ2-3; 8 bases map to TRBD1. Germline V gene sequence: CDR1 MNHEY, CDR2 SVGEGT. CDR3 length equals 15 residues. V shed 4 bases, J shed 5 bases, and the junction held 8 bases outside the gene matches. CDR3 DNA: TGTGCCAGCAGTTCTATGGACAGGGTTGGAGATACGCAGTATTTT. Amino acids: CASSSMDRVGDTQYF.

The chain employs TRBV5-1 and TRBJ2-5; 16 bases are shared with TRBD2. V gave up 4 bases and J gave up 5 bases; unmatched junction bases: 8. There are 17 residues in the CDR3. Germline CDR1 SGHRS, CDR2 YFSETQ. The CDR3 DNA reads TGCGCCAGCAGCCGGACCGGGACTAGCGGGGGGGCGGAGACCCAGTACTTC. Protein sequence: CASSRTGTSGGAETQYF.

The chain links TRBV6-1 to TRBJ1-2, with D possibly TRBD1 on 5 matching bases. Germline CDR1 reads MNHNS; CDR2 reads SASEGT. The CDR3 is 14 amino acids. Trimming took off 3 bases at V and 4 bases at J, with 12 bases between the two ends. The chain's CDR3 is CASSDGGISYGYTF. DNA for the CDR3: TGTGCCAGCAGTGACGGGGGAATCTCCTATGGCTACACCTTC.

The CDR3 DNA follows: TGTGCCAGCAGTAAGACAGGATCCTACGAGCAGTACTTC. This translates into CASSKTGSYEQYF. The J gene is TRBJ2-7, the V gene TRBV6-6, with D maybe TRBD1 (6 bases). There are 13 residues in the CDR3. V was shortened by 5 bases and J by 1 base, with 9 bases between the two germline ends. Germline lookup yields CDR1 MNHNY and CDR2 SVGAGI (reference sequence).

V gene TRBV27 combines with J gene TRBJ1-1, with 7 bases identical to TRBD1. The CDR3 is 14 amino acids. With V trimmed by 8 bases and J by 9 bases, 15 bases remained unmatched. The germline gives CDR1 MNHEY, CDR2 SMNVEV (reference sequence). CDR3 residues: CASGPRDSGGKAFF. The CDR3 DNA reads TGTGCCAGCGGACCCCGGGACAGCGGCGGGAAAGCTTTCTTT.

The chain uses TRBV6-5 and TRBJ1-5; TRBD1 aligns across 7 bases. V gave up 7 bases and J gave up 3 bases; unmatched junction bases: 6. Germline loops: CDR1 MNHEY, CDR2 SVGAGI. The CDR3 runs to 14 residues. The CDR3 sequence is CASKTGATNQPQHF. The DNA of the CDR3 is TGTGCCAGCAAAACAGGGGCCACCAATCAGCCCCAGCATTTT.

The gene calls are TRBV3-1 (or the pseudogene TRBV3-2) and TRBJ2-1; 10 bases are shared with TRBD2. The ends lost 0 bases at V and 13 bases at J; junction bases unmatched: 6. The CDR3 loop spans 14 amino acids. Looked up from germline, CDR1 is LGHDT and CDR2 is YNNKEL (reference sequence). CDR3 in amino acids: CASSQDPSGRLQFF. CDR3 bases: TGTGCCAGCAGCCAAGACCCTAGCGGGAGACTTCAGTTCTTC.

The CDR3 DNA sequence: TGTGCCAGCAGACCGGGACAGGGGGTTTGGGATACGCAGTATTTT. It codes for CASRPGQGVWDTQYF. The chain uses TRBV6-5 and TRBJ2-3, with 11 positions matching TRBD1. This CDR3 has 15 residues. V shed 6 bases, J shed 6 bases, and the junction held 8 bases outside the gene matches. Per the germline V gene, CDR1 is MNHEY and CDR2 is SVGAGI.

V gene TRBV24-1 combines with J gene TRBJ2-1, with TRBD2 as a possible D gene (6 bases). Trimming removed 3 bases from V and 4 bases from J, with 15 bases in between. Per the germline V gene, CDR1 is KGHDR and CDR2 is SFDVKD. The CDR3 contains 16 residues. DNA for the CDR3: TGTGCCACCAGTGATAGGTCGGGAGTTAATTACAATGAGCAGTTCTTC. Protein sequence: CATSDRSGVNYNEQFF.

The chain carries TRBV28 and TRBJ2-3; D unresolved. Germline-derived CDR1 and CDR2 are MDHEN and SYDVKM. V lost 5 bases to trimming and J lost 2 bases, with 2 bases between them. The CDR3 sequence is 11 residues long. The DNA of the CDR3 is TGTGCCAGCAGTCACACAGATACGCAGTATTTT. Protein: CASSHTDTQYF. Variable domain in full (rest from reference TRBV28 and TRBJ2-3): DVKVTQSSRYLVKRTGEKVFLECVQDMDHENMFWYRQDPGLGLRLIYFSYDVKMKEKGDIPEGYSVSREKKERFSLILESASTNQTSMYLCASSHTDTQYFGPGTRLTVL.

The chain has TRBV30 and TRBJ1-4; TRBD1 matches at 9 bases. The germline gives CDR1 GTSNPN, CDR2 SVGIG (reference sequence). The CDR3 contains 15 residues. Losses at the gene ends were 1 base for V and 5 bases for J; bases not matched to a gene: 5. CDR3 loop: CAWSGSGTGNEKLFF. Here the CDR3 DNA reads TGTGCCTGGAGTGGATCCGGGACAGGGAATGAAAAACTGTTTTTT.

This chain uses TRBV29-1 with TRBJ1-1; 8 bases are shared with TRBD1. Germline trimming cut 4 bases from V and 6 bases from J; bases unmatched to any gene: 4. The germline V gene encodes CDR1 SQVTM and CDR2 ANQGSEA. This CDR3 comprises 12 residues. The CDR3 loop reads CSVAETGAEAFF. CDR3 sequence (DNA): TGCAGCGTTGCGGAGACAGGGGCTGAAGCTTTCTTT.

The chain couples TRBV15 to TRBJ1-2; TRBD1 aligns across 7 bases. CDR1 LNHNV and CDR2 YYDKDF come from the germline V gene (reference sequence). CDR3 length equals 15 residues. Trimming removed 0 bases from V and 7 bases from J; junction bases left unmatched: 8. CDR3 bases: TGTGCCACCAGCAGAGATCGAGGGGGCGCTTTTGGCTACACCTTC. This codes for CATSRDRGGAFGYTF.

The genes are TRBV27 and TRBJ1-6; 10 nucleotides align to TRBD1. The CDR3 totals 15 residues. In germline, CDR1 is MNHEY, CDR2 SMNVEV (reference sequence). The V gene end was trimmed by 2 bases and the J gene end by 9 bases; junction bases not matched to a gene: 4. CDR3 amino acids: CASSLGGQGLSPLHF. DNA of the CDR3: TGTGCCAGCAGTTTAGGGGGACAGGGGCTTTCACCCCTCCACTTT.